Below, 18 T cell receptor beta chains from the same sample are listed, as sequenced in a study of patients and donors after allogeneic stem cell transplantation. TCRdb redid the calling of the RT-PCR reads with MiXCR, one entry per CDR3 protein. The table records approximately 200,000 distinct CDR3 sequences, approximately 41% of them present only once. Sample: blood, either unsorted or a sorted T cell fraction (not recorded which). Receptors were obtained from a human donor who was either an allogeneic HSCT recipient or a stem cell or donor lymphocyte infusion donor (not recorded which). It is not recorded whose cells these are; they may come from a transplant donor.

This sequence joins TRBV19 and TRBJ1-1, with D possibly matching TRBD1 (5 bases). V was trimmed by 3 bases and J by 5 bases, leaving 13 bases between them. This CDR3 has 14 residues. The V gene's germline CDR1 is LNHDA and CDR2 SQIVND (reference sequence). The CDR3 is CASSIRQGGTEAFF. Written as DNA, the CDR3 is TGTGCCAGTAGTATTCGGCAGGGAGGGACTGAAGCTTTCTTT.

The V gene is TRBV20-1, the J gene TRBJ2-1, with D hard to call. The CDR3 consists of 11 residues. The germline CDR1 and CDR2 sequences are DFQATT and SNEGSKA (reference sequence). Trimming shortened V by 6 bases and J by 8 bases, and 11 bases separated the two germline ends. The CDR3 DNA follows: TGCAGTGCCGCCCTTTGGGATGAGCAGTTCTTC. Translating gives CSAALWDEQFF.

This chain uses TRBV27 with TRBJ2-5, with D perhaps being TRBD1 or TRBD2 (6 bases each). V was clipped by 2 bases and J by 4 bases, with 11 bases between them. Germline V gene lookup returns CDR1 MNHEY and CDR2 SMNVEV (reference sequence). The CDR3 spans 14 residues. CDR3 in DNA: TGTGCCAGCAGTTTACTAGGGGGGAGAGAGACCCAGTACTTC. This encodes CASSLLGGRETQYF.

V is TRBV28 and J is TRBJ1-2; no clear D. The V end was cut by 3 bases, the J end by 8 bases, with 10 bases between. The germline CDR1 and CDR2 sequences are MDHEN and SYDVKM. This CDR3 is 12 amino acids long. Written as DNA, the CDR3 is TGTGCCAGCAGTTTTCGGGAGGAGGGCTACACCTTC. Protein product: CASSFREEGYTF.

This chain links TRBV20-1 with TRBJ2-1, with 10 bases lining up with TRBD2. The CDR3 totals 15 residues. The trim removed 1 base at V and 5 bases at J, leaving 5 bases unmatched. Germline V CDR1 and CDR2: DFQATT, SNEGSKA (reference sequence). This chain's CDR3 is CSARGILAGHNEQFF. The CDR3 DNA is TGCAGTGCTAGAGGGATACTAGCGGGGCACAATGAGCAGTTCTTC.

This clonotype was seen more than once but under ten times. This chain joins TRBV7-9 and TRBJ1-6, with D uncertain. The CDR3 totals 14 residues. V lost 2 bases to trimming and J lost 2 bases, with 4 bases between them. CDR1 and CDR2 (germline): SEHNR, FQNEAQ (reference sequence). For the CDR3, the DNA is TGTGCCAGCAGCTTATTCCCCTATAATTCACCCCTCCACTTT. Translated: CASSLFPYNSPLHF.

This clonotype was counted only a few times. This chain links TRBV6-1 with TRBJ1-3, with D possibly TRBD1 on 6 matching bases. CDR1 is MNHNS and CDR2 is SASEGT in the germline V gene. The CDR3 runs to 16 residues. The V and J ends lost 4 bases and 0 bases respectively, with 13 bases between them. The CDR3 loop reads CASSVTGQHSGNTIYF. The CDR3 DNA reads as TGTGCCAGCAGTGTCACCGGACAGCACTCTGGAAACACCATATATTTT.

The V gene is TRBV20-1, the J gene TRBJ2-1; 11 nucleotides align to TRBD1. In germline, CDR1 is DFQATT, CDR2 SNEGSKA (reference sequence). J was trimmed by 8 bases and V by 6 bases; bases with no gene match: 9. The CDR3 runs to 14 residues. The CDR3 is CSAKGTGGVDEQFF. The CDR3 coding sequence is TGCAGTGCGAAAGGGACAGGGGGAGTCGATGAGCAGTTCTTC.

This clonotype was detected a few times. The chain employs TRBV29-1 and TRBJ2-7, with D tentatively TRBD1 or TRBD2 (5 bases each). The CDR3 has 13 amino acids. Germline V gene lookup returns CDR1 SQVTM and CDR2 ANQGSEA. The ends were cut back, 6 bases at V and 1 base at J, with 13 bases in the middle. DNA for the CDR3: TGCAGCGTCCCCGGGACGCCGTCCTACGAGCAGTACTTC. Translating gives CSVPGTPSYEQYF.

The chain joins TRBV29-1 to TRBJ2-1; 9 nucleotides match TRBD2. With 6 bases clipped from V and 12 bases from J, the junction kept 6 bases outside the gene matches. CDR3 size: 11 residues. Germline CDR1 SQVTM, CDR2 ANQGSEA. The CDR3 region has the DNA TGCAGCGTCACTAGAGCGGGAGGGCAGTTCTTC. Translation gives CSVTRAGGQFF.

This clonotype came up once. The gene calls are TRBV11-3 and TRBJ2-1; 7 positions agree with TRBD2. Germline V lookup: CDR1 SGHNT, CDR2 YENEEA. This CDR3 contains 15 residues. V lost 3 bases and J lost 6; bases outside the gene matches: 8. The CDR3, as DNA: TGTGCCAGCAGCTTGGAAAGGGGAGGGGTCAATGAGCAGTTCTTC. It specifies CASSLERGGVNEQFF.

V gene TRBV7-8 combines with J gene TRBJ2-1; a possible D gene is TRBD2 (6 bases). Germline V gene lookup returns CDR1 SGHVS and CDR2 FQNEAQ. The CDR3 consists of 14 residues. The V end lost 2 bases, the J end lost 8 bases, and 13 bases lay between the germline ends. CDR3 loop: CASSLRPSAHEQFF. The CDR3, as DNA: TGTGCCAGCAGCTTAAGGCCTAGCGCCCATGAGCAGTTCTTC. The variable domain in full, with the rest retrieved from reference TRBV7-8 and TRBJ2-1, is GAGVSQSPRYKVAKRGQDVALRCDPISGHVSLFWYQQALGQGPEFLTYFQNEAQLDKSGLPSDRFFAERPEGSVSTLKIQRTQQEDSAVYLCASSLRPSAHEQFFGPGTRLTVL.

This clonotype was counted a few times. The genes are TRBV20-1 and TRBJ1-1, with TRBD1 matching 8 bases. The CDR3 is 14 amino acids. J lost 0 bases, V lost 5 bases, and 5 bases had no gene match. Germline CDR1 DFQATT, CDR2 SNEGSKA (reference sequence). The CDR3 coding sequence is TGCAGTGCTTCCCCGACAGGGGTGAACACTGAAGCTTTCTTT. As protein: CSASPTGVNTEAFF.

V and J are TRBV29-1 and TRBJ1-1, with D tentatively TRBD1 (6 bases). Germline CDR1 SQVTM, CDR2 ANQGSEA. The ends were cut back, 5 bases at V and 7 bases at J, with 17 bases in the middle. The CDR3 consists of 13 residues. The CDR3 spells CSVNLDGTLEAFF. The CDR3 DNA sequence: TGCAGCGTTAACCTCGACGGGACACTTGAAGCTTTCTTT.

J is TRBJ1-2 and V is TRBV29-1, with TRBD1 as a possible D gene (6 bases). The V end was cut by 6 bases, the J end by 1 base, with 12 bases between. The CDR3 has 13 residues. In germline, CDR1 is SQVTM, CDR2 ANQGSEA. The CDR3 DNA follows: TGCAGCGTCCACCCGGACAGTAACTATGGCTACACCTTC. Translating it yields CSVHPDSNYGYTF.

The rearrangement joins TRBV29-1 to TRBJ2-1; D possibly corresponds to TRBD1 (8 bases). The CDR3 has 16 amino acids. Germline values: CDR1 SQVTM, CDR2 ANQGSEA. V was pared by 3 bases and J by 2 bases, with 17 bases between. The CDR3 coding sequence is TGCAGCGTTGAGGGAGGGGGACAGGTGGCCTACAATGAGCAGTTCTTC. This codes for CSVEGGGQVAYNEQFF.

This clonotype was picked up a small number of times. The genes are TRBV4-2 and TRBJ1-2; D uncertain. The ends were cut back, 4 bases at V and 8 bases at J, with 17 bases in the middle. The CDR3 is 14 residues long. In germline, CDR1 is LGHNA, CDR2 YNFKEQ. CDR3 DNA sequence: TGTGCCAGCAGCCTAGAGAGCCAGAATGGGGGCTACACCTTC. As protein: CASSLESQNGGYTF.

V is TRBV4-2 and J is TRBJ1-2; possible D gene TRBD1, 5 bases. The CDR3 is made up of 21 amino acids. Per germline, CDR1 LGHNA and CDR2 YNFKEQ. Trimming removed 0 bases from V and 2 bases from J, with 28 bases in between. The CDR3 coding sequence is TGTGCCAGCAGCCAAGAGGGGCTTGGGAGGGCGGCGGCAGGGTCCAACTATGGCTACACCTTC. Translated: CASSQEGLGRAAAGSNYGYTF.